A selection of T cell receptor beta chains follows, all from one sample in a study of memory CD4+ T cells and cytomegalovirus serostatus. Assay used: immunoSEQ multiplex PCR; TCRdb lists only in-frame clones, some missing. Among tens of thousands of clones listed, about three quarters were seen once. The source material was memory CD4+ T cells from blood. The receptors come from an adult in good health and CMV-seronegative. Each CDR3 is given with its conserved first and last residue. The D gene is left open where the match is weak. A clone size is listed for some rows: how often the clone was seen (once, few, many), or a class if it is expanded.

CDR3 DNA: TGTGCCAGTAGTACTCCTAGCCCAAACACTGAAGCTTTCTTT
CDR3 protein: CASSTPSPNTEAFF
D gene: NA
J gene: TRBJ1-1
V gene: TRBV19
clone size: NA

CDR3 DNA: TGTGCCAGCAGCCTGCAGGGGGCCGGTGAAGCTTTCTTT
CDR3 protein: CASSLQGAGEAFF
D gene: TRBD1
J gene: TRBJ1-1
V gene: TRBV7-8
clone size: NA

CDR3 DNA: TGTGCCTGGAGGACCGGGACAGGGGGCGTCGTTTACTCTGGAAACACCATATATTTT
CDR3 protein: CAWRTGTGGVVYSGNTIYF
D gene: TRBD1
J gene: TRBJ1-3
V gene: TRBV30
clone size: NA

CDR3 DNA: TGTGCCAGCACCCCTGTGGCGGGAGGTCCCAATGAGCAGTTCTTC
CDR3 protein: CASTPVAGGPNEQFF
D gene: TRBD2
J gene: TRBJ2-1
V gene: TRBV11-2
clone size: NA

CDR3 DNA: TGTGCCAGCAGCCTCCGTGGAGATGGCTACACCTTC
CDR3 protein: CASSLRGDGYTF
D gene: NA
J gene: TRBJ1-2
V gene: TRBV27
clone size: NA

CDR3 DNA: TGTGCCAGCAGGCCGACAGGGGTGGGCACTAATGAAAAACTGTTTTTT
CDR3 protein: CASRPTGVGTNEKLFF
D gene: TRBD1
J gene: TRBJ1-4
V gene: TRBV7-6
clone size: NA

CDR3 DNA: TGTGCCAGTAGTATAGGTAGCACCCGCTCCTACAATGAGCAGTTCTTC
CDR3 protein: CASSIGSTRSYNEQFF
D gene: NA
J gene: TRBJ2-1
V gene: TRBV19
clone size: medium-sized

CDR3 DNA: TGTGCCAGCAGCCTGACAGGGAGCGAACAGCCCCAGCATTTT
CDR3 protein: CASSLTGSEQPQHF
D gene: TRBD1
J gene: TRBJ1-5
V gene: TRBV7-9
clone size: NA

CDR3 DNA: TGTGCCAGTCATCTAGGCACAGGGCGGAGCAATCAGCCCCAGCATTTT
CDR3 protein: CASHLGTGRSNQPQHF
D gene: NA
J gene: TRBJ1-5
V gene: TRBV2
clone size: NA

CDR3 DNA: TGTGCCAGCAGCAGGACTGGCACAGATACGCAGTATTTT
CDR3 protein: CASSRTGTDTQYF
D gene: NA
J gene: TRBJ2-3
V gene: TRBV5-4
clone size: NA

CDR3 DNA: TGTGCCAGCAGGAGGACTAGCGCAGATACGCAGTATTTT
CDR3 protein: CASRRTSADTQYF
D gene: TRBD2
J gene: TRBJ2-3
V gene: TRBV27
clone size: NA

CDR3 DNA: TGTGCCATCAGGAGACAGGGGGCGTTCCTCGGAGAGGGCGAGCAGTACTTC
CDR3 protein: CAIRRQGAFLGEGEQYF
D gene: TRBD1
J gene: TRBJ2-7
V gene: TRBV10-3
clone size: NA

CDR3 DNA: TGTGCCAGTAGTGGCTTCTCCAGGGGGAACACTGAAGCTTTCTTT
CDR3 protein: CASSGFSRGNTEAFF
D gene: NA
J gene: TRBJ1-1
V gene: TRBV19
clone size: NA

CDR3 DNA: TGCAGTGCCCTAGCCGCCGAGACCCAGTACTTC
CDR3 protein: CSALAAETQYF
D gene: NA
J gene: TRBJ2-5
V gene: TRBV20-1
clone size: NA

CDR3 DNA: TGTGCCAGCCGCACAGGGAGCTCCTATAATTCACCCCTCCACTTT
CDR3 protein: CASRTGSSYNSPLHF
D gene: NA
J gene: TRBJ1-6
V gene: TRBV6-5
clone size: few

CDR3 DNA: TGTGCCAGCAGTTTATCCGAATCGGGACAGGGTTACGAGCAGTACTTC
CDR3 protein: CASSLSESGQGYEQYF
D gene: TRBD1
J gene: TRBJ2-7
V gene: TRBV28
clone size: NA

CDR3 DNA: TGTGCCAGCTCACCACAGTCCTCCTCTGGAAACACCATATATTTT
CDR3 protein: CASSPQSSSGNTIYF
D gene: NA
J gene: TRBJ1-3
V gene: TRBV18
clone size: once

CDR3 DNA: TGTGCCAGCACGACGAGGACTAGCGGGATCCACGAGCAGTACTTC
CDR3 protein: CASTTRTSGIHEQYF
D gene: TRBD2
J gene: TRBJ2-7
V gene: TRBV27
clone size: once

CDR3 DNA: TGTGCCTGGAGTTTCCCAGGGCTGGGAAACACTGAAGCTTTCTTT
CDR3 protein: CAWSFPGLGNTEAFF
D gene: NA
J gene: TRBJ1-1
V gene: TRBV30
clone size: NA

CDR3 DNA: TGTGCCAGCAGCCAACCGGGACAGTCCAACTATGGCTACACCTTC
CDR3 protein: CASSQPGQSNYGYTF
D gene: TRBD1
J gene: TRBJ1-2
V gene: TRBV5-4
clone size: NA

CDR3 DNA: TGTGCCAGCTCACCACCGAGGTTCGGCTCTGGGGCCAACGTCCTGACTTTC
CDR3 protein: CASSPPRFGSGANVLTF
D gene: NA
J gene: TRBJ2-6
V gene: TRBV18
clone size: once

CDR3 DNA: TGTGCCAGCAGCGTCGGAGAGCGCCGGAACACCGGGGAGCTGTTTTTT
CDR3 protein: CASSVGERRNTGELFF
D gene: NA
J gene: TRBJ2-2
V gene: TRBV5-4
clone size: NA

CDR3 DNA: TGTGCCAGTAGTATACAGCATGATTATCAGCCCCAGCATTTT
CDR3 protein: CASSIQHDYQPQHF
D gene: NA
J gene: TRBJ1-5
V gene: TRBV19
clone size: NA

CDR3 DNA: TGTGCCGGCAGGGACAGGGCGAGGACTGGAAACACCATATATTTT
CDR3 protein: CAGRDRARTGNTIYF
D gene: TRBD1
J gene: TRBJ1-3
V gene: TRBV30
clone size: NA

CDR3 DNA: TGTGCCTGGAGTGTTTGGGCAGGATATGAAGCTAACTATGGCTACACCTTC
CDR3 protein: CAWSVWAGYEANYGYTF
D gene: NA
J gene: TRBJ1-2
V gene: TRBV30
clone size: once

CDR3 DNA: TGTGCCATCAGTGAGGATGGCAGTCATGGGATATATTTT
CDR3 protein: CAISEDGSHGIYF
D gene: NA
J gene: TRBJ1-3
V gene: TRBV10-3
clone size: NA

CDR3 DNA: TGTGCCTGGAGTGGAGGGGTCCGGAATAATTCACCCCTCCACTTT
CDR3 protein: CAWSGGVRNNSPLHF
D gene: NA
J gene: TRBJ1-6
V gene: TRBV30
clone size: NA

CDR3 DNA: TGTGCCAGCAGCTTGGGGGATGACACAGATACGCAGTATTTT
CDR3 protein: CASSLGDDTDTQYF
D gene: NA
J gene: TRBJ2-3
V gene: TRBV7-2
clone size: once

CDR3 DNA: TGTGCCAGCAGCCAAGAGGTGCAGTCCCCATCCTACGAGCAGTACTTC
CDR3 protein: CASSQEVQSPSYEQYF
D gene: NA
J gene: TRBJ2-7
V gene: TRBV4-2
clone size: NA

CDR3 DNA: TGTGCCAGCAGTGAATTAAAGGGCACCTCTAGCACAGATACGCAGTATTTT
CDR3 protein: CASSELKGTSSTDTQYF
D gene: NA
J gene: TRBJ2-3
V gene: TRBV6-1
clone size: once

CDR3 DNA: TGTGCCAGCAGTTACTCGACTTCGGGTCAGCCCCAGCATTTT
CDR3 protein: CASSYSTSGQPQHF
D gene: NA
J gene: TRBJ1-5
V gene: TRBV6-6
clone size: NA

CDR3 DNA: TGTGCCAGCAGCTTAGGACGGAGAATATTCGCGAACACCGGGGAGCTGTTTTTT
CDR3 protein: CASSLGRRIFANTGELFF
D gene: NA
J gene: TRBJ2-2
V gene: TRBV7-9
clone size: NA

CDR3 DNA: TGTGCCTGGAGTGTAGGTGGGGGGTCTGAAGCTTTCTTT
CDR3 protein: CAWSVGGGSEAFF
D gene: NA
J gene: TRBJ1-1
V gene: TRBV30
clone size: NA

CDR3 DNA: TGTGCCAGCTTCGAACAGATTTCCTACAATGAGCAGTTCTTC
CDR3 protein: CASFEQISYNEQFF
D gene: NA
J gene: TRBJ2-1
V gene: TRBV18
clone size: NA

CDR3 DNA: TGTGCCAGCAGCGTAGTACAGAGCCCTACCACTGAAGCTTTCTTT
CDR3 protein: CASSVVQSPTTEAFF
D gene: NA
J gene: TRBJ1-1
V gene: TRBV6-1
clone size: NA

CDR3 DNA: TGTGCCAGCAGACAGGGTTACGGGGTCTCTGGAAACACCATATATTTT
CDR3 protein: CASRQGYGVSGNTIYF
D gene: NA
J gene: TRBJ1-3
V gene: TRBV13
clone size: few

CDR3 DNA: TGTGCCAGCAGCCCCGTAGCGGGAGAAGGGGAGACCCAGTACTTC
CDR3 protein: CASSPVAGEGETQYF
D gene: TRBD2
J gene: TRBJ2-5
V gene: TRBV5-4
clone size: once

CDR3 DNA: TGTGCTAGTGGTACCCAAACAGGGATCGGCTACACCTTC
CDR3 protein: CASGTQTGIGYTF
D gene: NA
J gene: TRBJ1-2
V gene: TRBV12-5
clone size: NA

CDR3 DNA: TGTGCCAGCAGTTACCGGGACAGGGTGGGGAGCGAGCAGTACTTC
CDR3 protein: CASSYRDRVGSEQYF
D gene: TRBD1
J gene: TRBJ2-7
V gene: TRBV6-6
clone size: once

CDR3 DNA: TGCGCCAGCAGCCCCCGGGGGACAGGGGTGAACACTGAAGCTTTCTTT
CDR3 protein: CASSPRGTGVNTEAFF
D gene: TRBD1
J gene: TRBJ1-1
V gene: TRBV5-1
clone size: NA

CDR3 DNA: TGTGCCAGCAGTTTGAAACATACAGCCTACGAGCAGTACTTC
CDR3 protein: CASSLKHTAYEQYF
D gene: NA
J gene: TRBJ2-7
V gene: TRBV6-5
clone size: NA

CDR3 DNA: TGTGCCAGCAGCAGAGAAGGGAAGTACCAAGAGACCCAGTACTTC
CDR3 protein: CASSREGKYQETQYF
D gene: NA
J gene: TRBJ2-5
V gene: TRBV28
clone size: NA

CDR3 DNA: TGTGCCAGCTCACCACTACAGGGCGGGGACACCGGGGAGCTGTTTTTT
CDR3 protein: CASSPLQGGDTGELFF
D gene: NA
J gene: TRBJ2-2
V gene: TRBV18
clone size: NA